The next 21 T cell receptor beta chains were all read from a single sample in a study of identical twins. TCRdb reprocessed the 5' RACE reads with MiXCR, giving one entry per CDR3 protein. The table records about 570,000 distinct CDR3 sequences, more than 9% of them present only once. A further study also used this sample, focusing on yellow fever vaccine responses in identical twins.

The source material was PBMCs. The receptors stem from a woman between 18 and 29 years old in good health.

This clonotype has ten or more counts. This chain uses TRBV6-1 with TRBJ1-1; 8 positions match TRBD1. V gave up 3 bases and J gave up 6 bases; unmatched junction bases: 3. Germline CDR1 reads MNHNS; CDR2 reads SASEGT. This CDR3 comprises 13 residues. As DNA, the CDR3 is TGTGCCAGCAGTGAGTCGACAGGGGCTGAAGCTTTCTTT. Its protein is CASSESTGAEAFF.

The CDR3 DNA is TGTGCCAGCAGCTCGACCCCGGGAGCCAAAAACATTCAGTACTTC. Amino acids: CASSSTPGAKNIQYF. V usage is TRBV7-2 and J usage is TRBJ2-4; D uncertain. This CDR3 is built from 15 residues. V lost 4 bases, J lost 0 bases, and 10 bases lay in between. Germline CDR1 is SGHTA and CDR2 is FQGNSA.

The V and J genes are TRBV5-1 and TRBJ2-7, with TRBD1 matching 11 bases. Losses at the gene ends were 5 bases for V and 3 bases for J; bases not matched to a gene: 4. The CDR3 contains 14 residues. Germline CDR1 and CDR2: SGHRS and YFSETQ. The CDR3 loop reads CASRPGTGGYEQYF. The CDR3 DNA is TGCGCCAGCAGACCTGGGACAGGGGGCTACGAGCAGTACTTC.

The gene calls are TRBV29-1 and TRBJ2-1, with 7 bases identical to TRBD1. V gave up 3 bases and J gave up 5 bases; unmatched junction bases: 7. CDR1 is SQVTM and CDR2 is ANQGSEA in the germline V gene. The CDR3 contains 14 residues. The CDR3 DNA is TGCAGCGTTGACGATATAGGGACAGACAATGAGCAGTTCTTC. This gives the protein CSVDDIGTDNEQFF.

At least ten counts were recorded for this clonotype. The chain is built from TRBV3-1 and TRBJ1-5; D possibly corresponds to TRBD1 (6 bases). The CDR3 is 15 amino acids. The V end was cut by 4 bases, the J end by 4 bases, with 14 bases between. CDR1 is LGHDT and CDR2 is YNNKEL in the germline V gene (reference sequence). The chain's CDR3 is CASSLGPQGNQPQHF. As DNA, the CDR3 is TGTGCCAGCAGCCTCGGTCCCCAGGGGAATCAGCCCCAGCATTTT.

V usage is TRBV6-1 and J usage is TRBJ1-2; D unresolved. Germline V gene sequence: CDR1 MNHNS, CDR2 SASEGT. Trimming shortened V by 1 base and J by 3 bases, and 9 bases separated the two germline ends. The CDR3 spans 14 residues. The CDR3 coding sequence is TGTGCCAGCAGTGAAGTTGCCTTCGACTATGGCTACACCTTC. Encoded protein: CASSEVAFDYGYTF.

The chain links TRBV7-2 to TRBJ2-1, with D maybe TRBD1 (6 bases). This CDR3 spans 16 amino acids. Germline CDR1 is SGHTA and CDR2 is FQGNSA. Trimming took off 2 bases at V and 1 base at J, with 12 bases between the two ends. CDR3 region: CASSLRGGISYNEQFF. In DNA, the CDR3 is TGTGCCAGCAGCTTAAGAGGGGGTATTTCCTACAATGAGCAGTTCTTC.

The genes are TRBV20-1 and TRBJ2-7; no clear D gene. The length of the CDR3 is 10 residues. The germline V and J ends were trimmed by 0 bases and 6 bases, with 3 bases remaining between them. Per germline, CDR1 DFQATT and CDR2 SNEGSKA (reference sequence). CDR3 protein: CSARDLEQYF. Here the CDR3 DNA reads TGCAGTGCTAGAGACCTCGAGCAGTACTTC.

This clonotype was detected ten times or more. V gene TRBV5-4 combines with J gene TRBJ2-1; the D is unclear. Per the germline V gene, CDR1 is SGHNT and CDR2 is YYREEE (reference sequence). The CDR3 has 14 amino acids. V dropped 0 bases and J dropped 6 bases, with 10 bases sitting between them. Written as DNA, the CDR3 is TGTGCCAGCAGCTTGGTGTTGTCACCCAATGAGCAGTTCTTC. Protein product: CASSLVLSPNEQFF.

This clonotype was seen once. V is TRBV7-9 and J is TRBJ1-6; TRBD1 is a possible D gene (5 bases). Germline V gene sequence: CDR1 SEHNR, CDR2 FQNEAQ (reference sequence). Trimming pared 4 bases from V and 0 bases from J, leaving 13 bases between. The CDR3 length is 17 residues. The CDR3: CASSSGARASYNSPLHF. CDR3 nucleotides: TGTGCCAGCAGCTCTGGGGCAAGGGCCTCCTATAATTCACCCCTCCACTTT.

This clonotype was counted ten times or more. The chain has TRBV25-1 and TRBJ2-5; TRBD2 matches 9 bases. This CDR3 is 14 amino acids long. CDR1 is MGHDK and CDR2 is SYGVNS in the germline V gene. J was trimmed by 5 bases and V by 3 bases; bases with no gene match: 4. The CDR3 nucleotides read TGTGCCAGCAGTGACTATCTAGCGGGGGAGACCCAGTACTTC. Its protein product is CASSDYLAGETQYF.

This clonotype was counted between two and nine times. The chain uses TRBV30 and TRBJ2-5, with TRBD1 matching over 7 bases. The CDR3 runs 14 residues. CDR1 is GTSNPN and CDR2 is SVGIG in the germline V gene (reference sequence). Losses at the gene ends were 1 base for V and 1 base for J; bases not matched to a gene: 3. In DNA form, the CDR3 reads TGTGCCTGGAGTGGGGGACAGATCCAAGAGACCCAGTACTTC. This translates into CAWSGGQIQETQYF.

This chain links TRBV5-1 with TRBJ2-1; 8 bases align to TRBD2. V lost 1 base to trimming and J lost 5 bases; unmatched junction nucleotides: 5. The CDR3 sequence is 15 residues long. Germline V gives CDR1 SGHRS, CDR2 YFSETQ. The CDR3 sequence is CASSLKPAGDNEQFF. The CDR3, as DNA: TGCGCCAGCAGCTTGAAACCAGCGGGGGACAATGAGCAGTTCTTC.

This sequence joins TRBV28 and TRBJ2-7; 15 bases agree with TRBD2. Germline assignment: CDR1 MDHEN and CDR2 SYDVKM. The CDR3 totals 16 residues. The V segment lost 4 bases and the J segment 6 bases; nucleotides outside the gene matches: 7. The CDR3 DNA sequence: TGTGCCAGCAGTTATCCGGGACTAGCGGGAGGATTCGAGCAGTACTTC. It specifies CASSYPGLAGGFEQYF.

The sample holds a few counts of this clonotype. The chain has TRBV12-3 or TRBV12-4 and TRBJ2-3; 7 bases line up with TRBD1. Trimming at V came to 1 base and at J to 2 bases, leaving 6 bases not matched to a gene. CDR3 length: 16 amino acids. The CDR3 spells CASSLGPGGVTDTQYF. Written as DNA, the CDR3 is TGTGCCAGCAGTTTAGGGCCAGGGGGTGTCACAGATACGCAGTATTTT.

This clonotype was picked up many times. The chain carries TRBV3-1 and TRBJ2-3, with 7 bases that match TRBD2. Looked up from germline, CDR1 is LGHDT and CDR2 is YNNKEL (reference sequence). Trimming took 2 bases from V and 6 from J; bases not matched to a gene: 8. The CDR3 is 15 amino acids. CDR3 DNA sequence: TGTGCCAGCAGCCAACGGGGACCAGCGGGGGATACGCAGTATTTT. Its protein product is CASSQRGPAGDTQYF.

This clonotype has only a few counts. This sequence joins TRBV29-1 and TRBJ2-5; tentatively, D is TRBD1 (5 bases). V was clipped by 8 bases and J by 0 bases, with 19 bases between them. In germline, CDR1 is SQVTM, CDR2 ANQGSEA. The CDR3 covers 15 residues. The CDR3 DNA follows: TGCAGCATCCACCCGGAGACAGAGTACCAAGAGACCCAGTACTTC. This sequence encodes CSIHPETEYQETQYF.

V is TRBV30 and J is TRBJ1-1; D unclear. The CDR3 loop spans 13 amino acids. In germline, CDR1 is GTSNPN, CDR2 SVGIG (reference sequence). Trimming cost V 2 bases and J 0 bases, with 7 bases left between them. In nucleotides, the CDR3 is TGTGCCTGGAGTTTAGGAATGAACACTGAAGCTTTCTTT. It encodes CAWSLGMNTEAFF. The full variable domain, rest sourced from reference TRBV30 and TRBJ1-1, is SQTIHQWPATLVQPVGSPLSLECTVEGTSNPNLYWYRQAAGRGLQLLFYSVGIGQISSEVPQNLSASRPQDRQFILSSKKLLLSDSGFYLCAWSLGMNTEAFFGQGTRLTVV.

This clonotype has a count of ten or more. The chain combines TRBV6-5 with TRBJ2-7; TRBD1 matches at 8 bases. The CDR3 has 14 amino acids. Germline trimming cut 0 bases from V and 6 bases from J; bases unmatched to any gene: 4. CDR1 and CDR2 (germline): MNHEY, SVGAGI. CDR3 in amino acids: CASSYSRTGIEQYF. CDR3 nucleotide sequence: TGTGCCAGCAGTTACTCCCGGACAGGGATCGAGCAGTACTTC.

This clonotype showed up just a few times. The chain couples TRBV15 to TRBJ1-6; no clear D. The CDR3 extends over 16 amino acids. Trimming took off 0 bases at V and 9 bases at J, with 15 bases between the two ends. Germline lookup yields CDR1 LNHNV and CDR2 YYDKDF (reference sequence). The CDR3 bases are TGTGCCACCAGCAGAGATACGCGGGGTCGGGTTTCACCCCTCCACTTT. Protein product: CATSRDTRGRVSPLHF.

This clonotype was recorded a few times. This chain links TRBV11-3 with TRBJ2-7, with 8 bases fitting TRBD2. From germline, CDR1 is SGHNT and CDR2 YENEEA. J was trimmed by 6 bases and V by 5 bases; bases with no gene match: 9. This CDR3 has 14 residues. This CDR3 is CASSAGLAQGEQYF. In nucleotides, the CDR3 is TGTGCCAGCAGCGCAGGACTAGCCCAAGGCGAGCAGTACTTC. The full variable domain, with the rest looked up from reference TRBV11-3 and TRBJ2-7, is EAGVVQSPRYKIIEKKQPVAFWCNPISGHNTLYWYLQNLGQGPELLIRYENEEAVDDSQLPKDRFSAERLKGVDSTLKIQPAELGDSAVYLCASSAGLAQGEQYFGPGTRLTVT.